This passage covers 21 T cell receptor beta chains from one sample sequenced in a study of radiation and T cells in renal cell carcinoma. TCRdb's copy holds only in-frame clones and misses some; the assay was immunoSEQ multiplex PCR. The repertoire holds approximately 120,000 clones, with around 81% as singletons. Time point reported: blood 2 weeks post-SBRT. Documented treatment: 15 Gy SBRT to primary tumor, nephrectomy 4 weeks later. The sequencing here drew on blood, taken from a patient whose treatment included radiotherapy and nephrectomy. The receptors shown here come from a man in his fifties with renal cell carcinoma.

This clone was recorded once. The chain couples TRBV5-1 to TRBJ2-1; no reliable D call. The CDR3 contains 16 residues. Germline CDR1 is SGHRS and CDR2 is YFSETQ. Trimming left V 2 bases short and J 6 bases short, with 18 bases between. The CDR3: CASSFPRAKHTNEQFF. In DNA, the CDR3 is TGCGCCAGCAGCTTCCCACGGGCGAAGCACACCAATGAGCAGTTCTTC.

Written as DNA, the CDR3 is TGTGCCAGCAGCCAAGATATAACCTATAATTCACCCCTCCACTTT. This translates into CASSQDITYNSPLHF. J is TRBJ1-6 and V is TRBV14; D is unresolved. This CDR3 has 15 amino acids. Germline-derived CDR1 and CDR2 are SGHDN and FVKESK. V was pared by 0 bases and J by 2 bases, with 5 bases between.

The gene calls are TRBV18 and TRBJ2-1, with TRBD1 identical over 9 bases. Unmatched junction bases numbered 7, after V lost 0 bases and J lost 7 bases. The CDR3 is 16 residues long. CDR1 and CDR2 from the germline V gene are KGHSH and LQKENI. DNA for the CDR3: TGTGCCAGCTCACCACCAGCGACAGGGGGAGGGAATGAGCAGTTCTTC. This gives the protein CASSPPATGGGNEQFF.

The V gene is TRBV15, the J gene TRBJ2-5, with unresolved D. Trimming removed 1 base at V and 4 bases at J, with 13 bases between. Germline V gene lookup returns CDR1 LNHNV and CDR2 YYDKDF (reference sequence). There are 15 residues in the CDR3. The CDR3 here is CATSRAAGWGETQYF. The CDR3 coding sequence is TGTGCCACCAGCAGAGCGGCCGGGTGGGGAGAGACCCAGTACTTC.

The gene calls are TRBV10-1 and TRBJ1-1; a possible D gene is TRBD1 (5 bases). Germline V CDR1 and CDR2: WNHNN, SYGVQD (reference sequence). Trimming cost V 4 bases and J 11 bases, with 23 bases left between them. The CDR3 is 15 amino acids. This CDR3 is CASSGGVVRVLGAFF. CDR3 nucleotide sequence: TGCGCCAGCAGTGGGGGGGTTGTTCGAGTTTTGGGGGCTTTCTTT.

The chain's CDR3 is CASSGQGQSYEQYF. DNA of the CDR3: TGCGCCAGCAGCGGGCAGGGACAGAGCTACGAGCAGTACTTC. The V gene is TRBV5-1, the J gene TRBJ2-7, with TRBD1 identical over 7 bases. Germline V gives CDR1 SGHRS, CDR2 YFSETQ. The ends lost 4 bases at V and 3 bases at J; junction bases unmatched: 7. This CDR3 has 14 amino acids.

The chain is built from TRBV27 and TRBJ1-3; D gene uncertain. The V and J ends lost 5 bases and 2 bases respectively, with 16 bases between them. The CDR3 loop spans 16 amino acids. Germline V gene sequence: CDR1 MNHEY, CDR2 SMNVEV (reference sequence). The DNA for the CDR3 is TGTGCCAGCAGTGTCGGGGAGGATCAACCTGGAAACACCATATATTTT. Residues: CASSVGEDQPGNTIYF.

V and J are TRBV10-1 and TRBJ2-3; 7 bases fit TRBD2. This CDR3 has 15 residues. Germline assignment: CDR1 WNHNN and CDR2 SYGVQD (reference sequence). V was pared by 0 bases and J by 3 bases, with 3 bases of the junction left unmatched. The CDR3 DNA sequence: TGCGCCAGCAGTGAGTCGCGGGGGTGGACAGATACGCAGTATTTT. Translation gives CASSESRGWTDTQYF.

In its sample, this clone was seen a few times. The chain employs TRBV28 and TRBJ1-1; D remains unclear. Trimming left V 7 bases short and J 1 base short, with 16 bases between. CDR1 is MDHEN, CDR2 SYDVKM, per germline. The CDR3 totals 15 residues. The CDR3 region has the DNA TGTGCCAGCATTCTCGACGGGTACGGGAACACTGAAGCTTTCTTT. It yields the protein CASILDGYGNTEAFF.

This chain joins TRBV6-1 and TRBJ2-7, with D possibly being TRBD2 (6 bases). The CDR3 contains 14 residues. Germline V CDR1 and CDR2: MNHNS, SASEGT. V was pared by 9 bases and J by 2 bases, with 17 bases between. This chain's CDR3 is CASQIGGTTYEQYF. The CDR3 region has the DNA TGTGCCAGTCAAATTGGGGGGACGACCTACGAGCAGTACTTC.

V and J are TRBV6-5 and TRBJ2-7, with D perhaps matching TRBD1 (6 bases). The germline CDR1 and CDR2 sequences are MNHEY and SVGAGI. V was shortened by 6 bases and J by 5 bases, with 14 bases between the two germline ends. The CDR3 totals 13 residues. Here the CDR3 DNA reads TGTGCCAGCAGAGGAACAGGGTGGAACGAGCAGTACTTC. This gives the protein CASRGTGWNEQYF.

J is TRBJ2-3 and V is TRBV9; D uncertain. The length of the CDR3 is 14 residues. The germline V gene encodes CDR1 SGDLS and CDR2 YYNGEE. The germline V and J ends were trimmed by 5 bases and 1 base, with 11 bases remaining between them. CDR3 sequence: CASRYTVGTDTQYF. The CDR3 region has the DNA TGTGCCAGCAGGTATACTGTCGGCACAGATACGCAGTATTTT.

The V and J genes are TRBV6-5 and TRBJ1-2; no firm D call. The V gene's germline CDR1 is MNHEY and CDR2 SVGAGI. This CDR3 contains 13 residues. V lost 0 bases to trimming and J lost 8 bases, with 10 bases between them. CDR3 region: CASSYSGAPGYTF. The CDR3 coding sequence is TGTGCCAGCAGTTACTCTGGTGCACCGGGCTACACCTTC.

This chain joins TRBV4-1 and TRBJ1-5, with D unresolved. CDR3 size: 15 residues. V was clipped by 0 bases and J by 3 bases, with 9 bases between them. Germline V lookup: CDR1 MGHRA, CDR2 YSYEKL. The CDR3, as DNA: TGCGCCAGCAGCCAAGACTCAGCATTCAATCAGCCCCAGCATTTT. Its protein is CASSQDSAFNQPQHF.

This clone has just one count. This chain joins TRBV7-8 and TRBJ1-2; D call uncertain. The V gene's germline CDR1 is SGHVS and CDR2 FQNEAQ. Trimming stripped 1 base from V and 0 bases from J, with 6 bases between. The CDR3 length is 14 residues. The CDR3 loop is CASSLGRANYGYTF. The CDR3 DNA reads TGTGCCAGCAGCTTAGGAAGAGCTAACTATGGCTACACCTTC.

This clone was seen only once. V usage is TRBV18 and J usage is TRBJ2-1, with D maybe TRBD1 (6 bases). The germline V and J ends were trimmed by 3 bases and 4 bases, with 13 bases remaining between them. Germline CDR1 and CDR2: KGHSH and LQKENI. This CDR3 comprises 15 residues. CDR3 sequence (DNA): TGTGCCAGCTCACCTGGGACACTACAATACAATGAGCAGTTCTTC. Translating gives CASSPGTLQYNEQFF.

This chain links TRBV4-3 with TRBJ1-6; 7 bases are a match to TRBD1. The CDR3 sequence is 19 residues long. Trimming removed 0 bases from V and 1 base from J; junction bases left unmatched: 9. The germline V gene has CDR1 LGHNA and CDR2 YSLEER. The CDR3 sequence: CASSQEVSQGLSYNSPLHF. The CDR3, as DNA: TGCGCCAGCAGCCAAGAAGTGTCACAGGGGTTGTCCTATAATTCACCCCTCCACTTT.

This clone has just a few counts. The CDR3, as DNA: TGTGCCAGCAGCGCCCAGGGGAATCAGTATGGCTACACCTTC. Encoded protein: CASSAQGNQYGYTF. The chain couples TRBV9 to TRBJ1-2, with D tentatively TRBD1 (6 bases). Between the trimmed V and J ends, which lost 3 bases and 5 bases, there was a span of 14 bases. The CDR3 is 14 residues long. Germline V gene data show CDR1 as SGDLS and CDR2 as YYNGEE.

The rearrangement joins TRBV5-4 to TRBJ2-7; 12 bases match TRBD2. Looked up from germline, CDR1 is SGHNT and CDR2 is YYREEE (reference sequence). This CDR3 spans 15 amino acids. J gave up 7 bases and V 4 bases, and 9 bases lay outside the gene matches. The CDR3 DNA is TGTGCCAGCAGCCCCCGCACTAGCGGGGGGAGTGAGCAGTACTTC. Translation: CASSPRTSGGSEQYF. Full variable domain (remainder filled in from reference TRBV5-4 and TRBJ2-7): ETGVTQSPTHLIKTRGQQVTLRCSSQSGHNTVSWYQQALGQGPQFIFQYYREEENGRGNFPPRFSGLQFPNYSSELNVNALELDDSALYLCASSPRTSGGSEQYFGPGTRLTVT.

This clone was counted once. The DNA of the CDR3 is TGTGCCAGCAGTGATATTGGGGGGGCCGTCCAAGAGACCCAGTACTTC. Encoded protein: CASSDIGGAVQETQYF. The rearrangement links TRBV2 to TRBJ2-5; TRBD2 is a possible D gene (7 bases). Germline-derived CDR1 and CDR2 are SNHLY and FYNNEI. The CDR3 has 16 residues. V was clipped by 3 bases and J by 1 base, with 15 bases between them.

The rearrangement joins TRBV5-4 to TRBJ2-5; D is perhaps TRBD1 (8 bases). This CDR3 contains 16 residues. The V gene lost 4 bases and the J gene lost 4 bases, with 20 bases spanning the gap. Germline V gives CDR1 SGHNT, CDR2 YYREEE (reference sequence). CDR3: CASSSTNRGGGETQYF. The CDR3 nucleotides read TGTGCCAGCAGCAGTACAAACAGGGGGGGAGGAGAGACCCAGTACTTC.